This entry is about one T cell receptor beta chain. Trimming removed 3 bases from V and 2 bases from J, with 11 bases in between. Germline V gene lookup returns CDR1 GTSNPN and CDR2 SVGIG (reference sequence). CDR3 length: 14 residues. This entry belongs to a study of T cell changes during pregnancy in multiple sclerosis. Assay: immunoSEQ multiplex PCR; the TCRdb copy retains only in-frame clones and omits some. The sample has some 79,000 clones, around nine tenths seen once. The TCR sequence derives from a female donor with multiple sclerosis, enrolled in a pregnancy study. This sequence joins TRBV30 and TRBJ1-5, with D unresolved. The specimen was CD4+ T cells from peripheral blood mononuclear cells, collected in the second trimester of pregnancy. The CDR3: CAWRGSGGNQPQHF. The CDR3 coding sequence is TGTGCCTGGAGGGGATCGGGAGGCAATCAGCCCCAGCATTTT.